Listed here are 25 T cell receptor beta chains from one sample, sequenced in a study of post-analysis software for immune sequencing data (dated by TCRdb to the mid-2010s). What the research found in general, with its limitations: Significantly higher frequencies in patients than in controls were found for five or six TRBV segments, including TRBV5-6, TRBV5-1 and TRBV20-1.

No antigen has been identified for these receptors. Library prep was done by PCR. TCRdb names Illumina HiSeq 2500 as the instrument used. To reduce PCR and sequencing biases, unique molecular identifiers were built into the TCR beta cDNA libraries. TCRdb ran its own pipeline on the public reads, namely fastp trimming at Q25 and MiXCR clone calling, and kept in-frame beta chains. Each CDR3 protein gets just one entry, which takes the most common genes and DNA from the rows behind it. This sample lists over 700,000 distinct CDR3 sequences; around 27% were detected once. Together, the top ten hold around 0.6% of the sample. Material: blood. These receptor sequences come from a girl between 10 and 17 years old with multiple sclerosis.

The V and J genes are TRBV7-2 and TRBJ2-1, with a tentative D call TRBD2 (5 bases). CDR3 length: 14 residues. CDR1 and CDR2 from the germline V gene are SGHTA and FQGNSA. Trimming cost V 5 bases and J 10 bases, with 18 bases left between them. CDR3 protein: CASSKDYPGSEQFF. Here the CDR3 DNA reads TGTGCCAGCAGCAAAGACTATCCGGGGTCCGAGCAGTTCTTC. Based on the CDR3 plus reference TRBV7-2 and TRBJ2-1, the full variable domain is GAGVSQSPSNKVTEKGKDVELRCDPISGHTALYWYRQSLGQGLEFLIYFQGNSAPDKSGLPSDRFSAERTGGSVSTLTIQRTQQEDSAVYLCASSKDYPGSEQFFGPGTRLTVL.

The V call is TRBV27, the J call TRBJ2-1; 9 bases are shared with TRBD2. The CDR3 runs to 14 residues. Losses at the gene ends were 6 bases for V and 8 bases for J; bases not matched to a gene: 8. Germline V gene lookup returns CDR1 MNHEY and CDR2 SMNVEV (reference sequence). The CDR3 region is CASSPWTSVDEQFF. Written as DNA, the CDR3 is TGTGCCAGCAGCCCTTGGACTAGCGTCGATGAGCAGTTCTTC.

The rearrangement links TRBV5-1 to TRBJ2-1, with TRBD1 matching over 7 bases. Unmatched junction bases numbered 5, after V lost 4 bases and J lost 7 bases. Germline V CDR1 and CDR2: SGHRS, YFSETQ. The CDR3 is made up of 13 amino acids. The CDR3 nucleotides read TGCGCCAGCAGCGTGACAGGGTCGAATGAGCAGTTCTTC. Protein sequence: CASSVTGSNEQFF.

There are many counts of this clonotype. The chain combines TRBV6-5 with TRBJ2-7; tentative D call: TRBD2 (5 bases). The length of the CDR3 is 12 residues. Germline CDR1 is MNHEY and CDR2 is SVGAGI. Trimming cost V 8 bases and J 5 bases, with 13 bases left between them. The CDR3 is CASSRGLDEQYF. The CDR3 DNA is TGTGCCAGCTCCCGGGGTCTGGACGAGCAGTACTTC.

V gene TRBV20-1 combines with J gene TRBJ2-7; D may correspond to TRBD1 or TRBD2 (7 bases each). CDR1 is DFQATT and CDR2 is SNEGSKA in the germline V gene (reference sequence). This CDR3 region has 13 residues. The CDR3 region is CRAGDRVRSEQYF. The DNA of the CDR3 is TGCAGGGCGGGAGACAGGGTTAGGAGCGAGCAGTACTTC.

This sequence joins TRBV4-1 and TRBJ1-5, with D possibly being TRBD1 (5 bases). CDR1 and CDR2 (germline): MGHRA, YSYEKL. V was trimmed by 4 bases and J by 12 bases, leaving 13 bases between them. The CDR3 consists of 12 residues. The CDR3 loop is CASSPPLGVQHF. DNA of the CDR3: TGCGCCAGCAGCCCGCCCTTGGGGGTCCAGCATTTT.

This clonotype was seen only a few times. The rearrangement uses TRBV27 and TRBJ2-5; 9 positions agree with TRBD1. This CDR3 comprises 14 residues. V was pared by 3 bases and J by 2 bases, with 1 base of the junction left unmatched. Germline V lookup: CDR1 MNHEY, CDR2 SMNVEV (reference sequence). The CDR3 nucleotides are TGTGCCAGCAGTTTGACAGGGGGACAAGAGACCCAGTACTTC. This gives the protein CASSLTGGQETQYF.

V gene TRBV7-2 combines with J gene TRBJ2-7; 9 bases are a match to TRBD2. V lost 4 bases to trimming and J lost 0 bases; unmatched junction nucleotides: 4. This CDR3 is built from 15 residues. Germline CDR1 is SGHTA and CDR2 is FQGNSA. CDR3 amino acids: CASSSRLAVSYEQYF. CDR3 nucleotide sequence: TGTGCCAGCAGCTCCCGACTAGCGGTCTCCTACGAGCAGTACTTC.

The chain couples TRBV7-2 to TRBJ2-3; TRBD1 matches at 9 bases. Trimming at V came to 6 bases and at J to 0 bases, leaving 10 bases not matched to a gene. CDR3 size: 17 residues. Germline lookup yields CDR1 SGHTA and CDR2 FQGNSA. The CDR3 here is CASRYTGGRFSTDTQYF. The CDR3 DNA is TGTGCCAGCAGATACACAGGGGGCCGATTTAGCACAGATACGCAGTATTTT.

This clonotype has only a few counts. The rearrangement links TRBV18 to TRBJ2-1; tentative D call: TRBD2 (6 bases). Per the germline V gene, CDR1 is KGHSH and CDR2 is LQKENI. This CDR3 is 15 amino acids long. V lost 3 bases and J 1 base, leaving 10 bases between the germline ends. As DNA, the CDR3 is TGTGCCAGCTCACCCACGGGGGAATCCTACAATGAGCAGTTCTTC. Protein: CASSPTGESYNEQFF. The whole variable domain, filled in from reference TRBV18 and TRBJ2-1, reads NAGVMQNPRHLVRRRGQEARLRCSPMKGHSHVYWYRQLPEEGLKFMVYLQKENIIDESGMPKERFSAEFPKEGPSILRIQQVVRGDSAAYFCASSPTGESYNEQFFGPGTRLTVL.

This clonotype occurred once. The CDR3 sequence is CATRGTGYTF. Here the CDR3 DNA reads TGTGCCACCAGGGGGACTGGCTACACCTTC. This chain uses TRBV10-3 with TRBJ1-2; 7 bases agree with TRBD1. V gave up 10 bases and J gave up 7 bases; unmatched junction bases: 3. CDR1 and CDR2 (germline): ENHRY, SYGVKD. CDR3 length equals 10 residues.

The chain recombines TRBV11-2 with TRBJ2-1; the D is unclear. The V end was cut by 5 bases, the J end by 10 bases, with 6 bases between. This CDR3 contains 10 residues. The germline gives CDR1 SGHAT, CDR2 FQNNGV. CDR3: CASSVEEQFF. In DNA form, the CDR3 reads TGTGCCAGCAGCGTGGAGGAGCAGTTCTTC.

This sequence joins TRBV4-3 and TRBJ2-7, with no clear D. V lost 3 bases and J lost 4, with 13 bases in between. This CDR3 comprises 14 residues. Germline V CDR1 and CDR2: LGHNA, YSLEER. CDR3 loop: CASSQNLIRYEQYF. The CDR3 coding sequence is TGCGCCAGCAGCCAGAATCTTATACGTTACGAGCAGTACTTC.

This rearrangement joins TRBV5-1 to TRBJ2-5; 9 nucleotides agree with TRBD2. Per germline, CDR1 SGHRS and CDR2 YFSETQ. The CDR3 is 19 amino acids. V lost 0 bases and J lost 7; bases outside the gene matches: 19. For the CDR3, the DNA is TGCGCCAGCAGCTTGGACAGTCCCCTAAGCGGGGGGCCACCCGGGACCCAGTACTTC. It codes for CASSLDSPLSGGPPGTQYF.

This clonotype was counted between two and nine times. The CDR3 bases are TGCGCCAGCAGCCAAGAAGGAAAGGGGGCATACTATAGCAATCAGCCCCAGCATTTT. This encodes CASSQEGKGAYYSNQPQHF. V usage is TRBV4-1 and J usage is TRBJ1-5, with 7 nucleotides matching TRBD1. With V trimmed by 0 bases and J by 0 bases, 11 bases remained unmatched. Germline V gives CDR1 MGHRA, CDR2 YSYEKL. CDR3 length equals 19 residues.

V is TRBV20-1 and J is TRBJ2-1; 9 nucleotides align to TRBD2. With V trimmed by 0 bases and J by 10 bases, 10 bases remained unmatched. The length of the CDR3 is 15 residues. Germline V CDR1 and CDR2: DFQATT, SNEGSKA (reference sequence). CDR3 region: CSARDWRGGQGEQFF. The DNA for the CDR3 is TGCAGTGCTAGAGATTGGCGGGGGGGCCAAGGGGAGCAGTTCTTC.

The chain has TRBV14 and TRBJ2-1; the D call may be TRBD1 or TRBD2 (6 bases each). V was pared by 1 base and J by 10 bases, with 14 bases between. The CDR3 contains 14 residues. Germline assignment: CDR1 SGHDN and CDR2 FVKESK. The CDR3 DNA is TGTGCCAGCAGCCAAGTAGGAGGGGGTAGGGAGCAGTTCTTC. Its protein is CASSQVGGGREQFF.

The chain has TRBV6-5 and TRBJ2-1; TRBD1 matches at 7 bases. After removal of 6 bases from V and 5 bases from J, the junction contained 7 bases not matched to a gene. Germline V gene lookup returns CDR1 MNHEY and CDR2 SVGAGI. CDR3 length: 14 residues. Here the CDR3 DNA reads TGTGCCAGCAGAGCCGGGACAGAGCACAATGAGCAGTTCTTC. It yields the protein CASRAGTEHNEQFF.

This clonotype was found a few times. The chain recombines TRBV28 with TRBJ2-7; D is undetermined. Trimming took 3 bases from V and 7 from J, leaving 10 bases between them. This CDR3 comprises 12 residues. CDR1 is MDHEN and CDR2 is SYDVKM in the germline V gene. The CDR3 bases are TGTGCCAGCAGTTTCCGTGTTCGGGAGCAGTACTTC. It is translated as CASSFRVREQYF.

The CDR3 loop reads CASSSLLAHNEQFF. The CDR3 DNA reads as TGTGCCAGCAGCTCCCTTCTAGCGCACAATGAGCAGTTCTTC. This chain uses TRBV7-2 with TRBJ2-1, with a possible D match to TRBD2 (6 bases). Per the germline V gene, CDR1 is SGHTA and CDR2 is FQGNSA. The CDR3 is made up of 14 amino acids. With 4 bases removed from V and 5 bases from J, the gap between germline ends came to 12 bases.

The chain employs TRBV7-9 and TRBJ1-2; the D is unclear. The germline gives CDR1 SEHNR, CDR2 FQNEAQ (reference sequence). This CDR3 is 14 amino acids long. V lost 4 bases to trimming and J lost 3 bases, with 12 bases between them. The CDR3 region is CASSSETPHYGYTF. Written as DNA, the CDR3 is TGTGCCAGCAGCTCTGAGACGCCACACTATGGCTACACCTTC. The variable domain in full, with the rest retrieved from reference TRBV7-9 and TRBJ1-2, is DTGVSQNPRHKITKRGQNVTFRCDPISEHNRLYWYRQTLGQGPEFLTYFQNEAQLEKSRLLSDRFSAERPKGSFSTLEIQRTEQGDSAMYLCASSSETPHYGYTFGSGTRLTVV.

CDR3 sequence reads: CASSYSSGRVGHEQYF. The CDR3 DNA is TGTGCCAGCAGTTACTCTAGCGGGAGAGTGGGCCACGAGCAGTACTTC. The genes are TRBV6-5 and TRBJ2-7, with 9 bases aligning to TRBD2. J gave up 5 bases and V 0 bases, and 8 bases lay outside the gene matches. Germline values: CDR1 MNHEY, CDR2 SVGAGI. The CDR3 has 16 amino acids.

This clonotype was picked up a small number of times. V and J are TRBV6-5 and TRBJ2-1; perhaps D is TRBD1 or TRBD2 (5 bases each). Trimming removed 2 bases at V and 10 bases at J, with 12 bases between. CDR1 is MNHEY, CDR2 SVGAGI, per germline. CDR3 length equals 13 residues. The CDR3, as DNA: TGTGCCAGCAGTTACGGGGGTCTCAGCGAGCAGTTCTTC. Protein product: CASSYGGLSEQFF.

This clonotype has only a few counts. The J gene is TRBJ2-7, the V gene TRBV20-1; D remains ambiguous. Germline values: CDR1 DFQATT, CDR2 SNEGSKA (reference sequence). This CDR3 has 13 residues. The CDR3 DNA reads TGCAGCTCGGTGGGGTTAAGCTCCTACGAGCAGTACTTC. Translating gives CSSVGLSSYEQYF.

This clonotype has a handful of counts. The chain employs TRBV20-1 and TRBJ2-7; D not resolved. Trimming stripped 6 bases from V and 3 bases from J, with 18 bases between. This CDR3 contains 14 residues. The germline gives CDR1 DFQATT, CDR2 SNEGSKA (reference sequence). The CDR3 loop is CSATTSGRSYEQYF. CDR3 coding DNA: TGCAGTGCCACCACCTCCGGGCGAAGCTACGAGCAGTACTTC.